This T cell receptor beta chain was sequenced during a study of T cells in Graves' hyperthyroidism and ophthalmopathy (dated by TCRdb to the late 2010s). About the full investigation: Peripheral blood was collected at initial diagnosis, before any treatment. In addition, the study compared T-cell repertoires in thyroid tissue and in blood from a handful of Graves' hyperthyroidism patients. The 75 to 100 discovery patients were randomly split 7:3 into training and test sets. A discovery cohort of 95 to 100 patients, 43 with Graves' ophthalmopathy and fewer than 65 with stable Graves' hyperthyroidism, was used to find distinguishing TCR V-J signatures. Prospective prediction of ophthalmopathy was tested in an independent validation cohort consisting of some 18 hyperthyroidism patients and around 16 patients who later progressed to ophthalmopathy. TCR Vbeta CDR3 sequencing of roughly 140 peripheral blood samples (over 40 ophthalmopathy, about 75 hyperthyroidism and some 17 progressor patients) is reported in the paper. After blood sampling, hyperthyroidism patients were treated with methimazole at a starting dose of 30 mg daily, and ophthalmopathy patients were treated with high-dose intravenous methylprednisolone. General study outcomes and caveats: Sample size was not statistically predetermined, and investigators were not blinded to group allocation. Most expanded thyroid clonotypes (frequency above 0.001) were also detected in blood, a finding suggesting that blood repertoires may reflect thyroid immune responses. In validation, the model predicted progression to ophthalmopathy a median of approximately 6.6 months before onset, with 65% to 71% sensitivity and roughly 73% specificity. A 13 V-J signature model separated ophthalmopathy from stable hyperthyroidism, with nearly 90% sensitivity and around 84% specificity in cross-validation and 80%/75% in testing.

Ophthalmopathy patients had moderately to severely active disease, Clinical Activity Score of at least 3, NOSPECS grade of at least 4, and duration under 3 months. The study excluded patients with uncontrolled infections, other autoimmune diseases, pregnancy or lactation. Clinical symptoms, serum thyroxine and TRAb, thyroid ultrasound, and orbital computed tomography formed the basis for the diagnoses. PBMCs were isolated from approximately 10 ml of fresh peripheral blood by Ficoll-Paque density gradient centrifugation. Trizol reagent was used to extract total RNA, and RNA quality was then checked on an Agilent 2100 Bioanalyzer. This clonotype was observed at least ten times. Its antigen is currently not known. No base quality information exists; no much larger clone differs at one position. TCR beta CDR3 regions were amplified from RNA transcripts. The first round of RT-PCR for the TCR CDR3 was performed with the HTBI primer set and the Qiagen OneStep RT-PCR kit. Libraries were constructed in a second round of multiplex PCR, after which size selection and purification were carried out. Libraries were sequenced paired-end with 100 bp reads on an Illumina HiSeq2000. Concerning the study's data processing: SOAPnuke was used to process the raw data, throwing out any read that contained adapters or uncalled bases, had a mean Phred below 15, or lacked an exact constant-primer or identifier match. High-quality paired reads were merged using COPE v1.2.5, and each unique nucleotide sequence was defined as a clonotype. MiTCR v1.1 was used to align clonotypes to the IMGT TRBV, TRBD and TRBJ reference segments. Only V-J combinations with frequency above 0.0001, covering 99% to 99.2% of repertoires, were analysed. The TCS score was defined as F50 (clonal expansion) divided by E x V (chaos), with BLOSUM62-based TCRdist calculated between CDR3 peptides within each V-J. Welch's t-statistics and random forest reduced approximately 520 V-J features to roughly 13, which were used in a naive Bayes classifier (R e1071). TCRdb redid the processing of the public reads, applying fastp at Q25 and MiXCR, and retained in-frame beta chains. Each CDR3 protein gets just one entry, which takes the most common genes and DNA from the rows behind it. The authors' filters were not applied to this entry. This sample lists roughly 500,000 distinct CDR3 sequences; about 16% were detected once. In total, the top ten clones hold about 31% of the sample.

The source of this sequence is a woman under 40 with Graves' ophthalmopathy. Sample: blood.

Read as DNA, the sequence is TGCAGTGCTAATCCCACCGGACAGGGAGGATGGGGAGGCTACACCTTC. Its coded protein is CSANPTGQGGWGGYTF. The chain employs TRBV20-1 and TRBJ1-2, and TRBD1 aligns with 8 junction nucleotides. The junction shows trimming of 4 bases on V and 8 bases on J, and the gene matches do not reach 18 bases of it. CDR1 is given as DFQATT and CDR2 as SNEGSKA, both from the germline V gene (reference sequence). The CDR3 goes from the cysteine to the phenylalanine over 16 residues. The DNA shown is the 48-base CDR3, in frame from base 1.